This T cell receptor (beta chain) was identified in a study of blood T cell repertoires in COVID-19. Assay: immunoSEQ multiplex PCR; the TCRdb copy retains only in-frame clones and omits some. The table includes a few hundred thousand clones, 89% detected once. The CDR3 is made up of 16 amino acids. With 6 bases clipped from V and 3 bases from J, the junction kept 15 bases outside the gene matches. Per germline, CDR1 SGHDT and CDR2 YYEEEE. This TCR was recovered from a middle-aged man with acute or convalescent COVID-19. This chain joins TRBV5-6 and TRBJ2-7, with 7 bases matching TRBD1. Sequenced sample: peripheral blood. The CDR3 spells CASTRPDREFDYEQYF. Written as DNA, the CDR3 is TGTGCCAGCACTCGCCCCGACAGGGAATTTGACTACGAGCAGTACTTC.